Listed below are T cell receptor beta chains from one sample, sequenced in a study of blood T cell repertoires in COVID-19. TCRdb's copy holds only in-frame clones and misses some; the assay was immunoSEQ multiplex PCR. The sample holds 56,000 or so clones; over 75% are singletons and the top ten take 28%. Sequenced: peripheral blood. The source of these receptors is a human donor in a cohort sampled during active COVID-19. CDR3s include the opening cysteine and the closing phenylalanine or tryptophan. D genes are given only for firm matches. The size entry is marked missing in some rows and otherwise reads once, few, many or a size class.

size: -; J: TRBJ1-2; V: TRBV11-1; D: -; DNA: TGTGCCAGCAGTTCCGGGAACTATGGCTACACCTTC; CDR3: CASSSGNYGYTF
size: -; J: TRBJ2-3; V: TRBV11-2; D: TRBD2; DNA: TGTGCCAGCAGCTTAGATCGGTTTGGGACTAATACGCAGTATTTT; CDR3: CASSLDRFGTNTQYF
size: -; J: TRBJ2-1; V: TRBV24-1; D: -; DNA: TGTGCCACCAGCTACTACAATGAGCAGTTCTTC; CDR3: CATSYYNEQFF
size: -; J: TRBJ2-5; V: TRBV10-3; D: -; DNA: TGTGCCATCACTCGGGACTCCCAAGAGACCCAGTACTTC; CDR3: CAITRDSQETQYF
size: -; J: TRBJ1-3; V: TRBV9; D: -; DNA: TGTGCCAGCAGCGTTGGGACATCAGGGCAAATGGGAAACACCATATATTTT; CDR3: CASSVGTSGQMGNTIYF
size: -; J: TRBJ2-2; V: TRBV7-9; D: -; DNA: TGTGCCAGCAGCCAAGAGGCCGGGGAGCTGTTTTTT; CDR3: CASSQEAGELFF
size: -; J: TRBJ2-5; V: TRBV27; D: TRBD2; DNA: TGTGCCAGCAGTCTAGCGGGAGCGCAGGAACAAGAGACCCAGTACTTC; CDR3: CASSLAGAQEQETQYF
size: few; J: TRBJ2-7; V: TRBV4-1; D: TRBD1; DNA: TGCGCCAGCAGCCCTTCCGACAGGGCCTACGAGCAGTACTTC; CDR3: CASSPSDRAYEQYF
size: -; J: TRBJ1-1; V: TRBV10-1; D: -; DNA: TGCGCCAGCGCCTCGGACATAACCACTGAAGCTTTCTTT; CDR3: CASASDITTEAFF
size: -; J: TRBJ1-6; V: TRBV5-6; D: -; DNA: TGTGCCAGCAGCTTGGGCCAGGGTGGCGCTTCACCCCTCCACTTT; CDR3: CASSLGQGGASPLHF
size: -; J: TRBJ2-3; V: TRBV19; D: TRBD2; DNA: TGTGCCAGTTTACATAGCGGGAGCGGGGGAGATACGCAGTATTTT; CDR3: CASLHSGSGGDTQYF
size: -; J: TRBJ2-1; V: TRBV24-1; D: -; DNA: TGTGCCACCAGTGTTCAGACAGGATACAATGAGCAGTTCTTC; CDR3: CATSVQTGYNEQFF
size: -; J: TRBJ2-3; V: TRBV18; D: TRBD2; DNA: TGTGCCAGCTCACCGGCTAGCGGTAGCACAGATACGCAGTATTTT; CDR3: CASSPASGSTDTQYF
size: -; J: TRBJ1-1; V: TRBV7-9; D: TRBD1; DNA: TGTGCCAGCAGACCAAGGACAGGGGTAGCTTTCTTT; CDR3: CASRPRTGVAFF
size: -; J: TRBJ1-1; V: TRBV15; D: TRBD1; DNA: TGTGCCACCAGCAGAGTTCAGGGGGCTACAGCTTTCTTT; CDR3: CATSRVQGATAFF
size: -; J: TRBJ2-3; V: TRBV20-1; D: TRBD2; DNA: TGCAGTGCTAGTTCACTAGCGGGAGGGCTGGATACGCAGTATTTT; CDR3: CSASSLAGGLDTQYF
size: -; J: TRBJ1-2; V: TRBV21-1; D: -; DNA: TGTGCCAGCAGGGGAGGTTCCTTC; CDR3: CASRGGSF
size: -; J: TRBJ1-2; V: TRBV2; D: -; DNA: TGTGCCAGCAGGGTTGGGGGCAGAGCTAACTATGGCTACACCTTC; CDR3: CASRVGGRANYGYTF
size: -; J: TRBJ1-1; V: TRBV2; D: TRBD1; DNA: TGTGCCAGCAGTCCCCGGACAGGGGGCGCCGTTGAAGCTTTCTTT; CDR3: CASSPRTGGAVEAFF
size: -; J: TRBJ2-2; V: TRBV27; D: TRBD2; DNA: TGTGCCAGCAGTTTCTGGAGCGGGAGGGTTACCGGGGAGCTGTTTTTT; CDR3: CASSFWSGRVTGELFF
size: -; J: TRBJ2-6; V: TRBV5-1; D: -; DNA: TGCGCCAGCAAGTCGGGGGTTGGGGCCAACGTCCTGACTTTC; CDR3: CASKSGVGANVLTF
size: -; J: TRBJ1-3; V: TRBV12-5; D: -; DNA: TGTGCTAGTGGTTTGACGGGAAGCTCTGGAAACACCATATATTTT; CDR3: CASGLTGSSGNTIYF
size: -; J: TRBJ1-2; V: TRBV5-4; D: -; DNA: TGTGCCAGCAGCTTGGAGGGTGGCAGGGTATATAGCTACACCTTC; CDR3: CASSLEGGRVYSYTF
size: few; J: TRBJ1-2; V: TRBV6-6; D: -; DNA: TGTGCCAGCAGTGACCCGGGGGGCTACACCTTC; CDR3: CASSDPGGYTF
size: -; J: TRBJ1-1; V: TRBV9; D: -; DNA: TGTGCCAGCAGCTCTCGAGAGGGTGAAGCTTTCTTT; CDR3: CASSSREGEAFF
size: -; J: TRBJ2-7; V: TRBV6-5; D: TRBD1; DNA: TGTGCCAGCAGTCCCAGGGGGCCGAGCGAGCAGTACTTC; CDR3: CASSPRGPSEQYF
size: -; J: TRBJ2-7; V: TRBV27; D: TRBD2; DNA: TGTGCCAGCAGTTTAAGGCCCCCCGCTAGCGGGGGCCACTACGAGCAGTACTTC; CDR3: CASSLRPPASGGHYEQYF
size: -; J: TRBJ2-1; V: TRBV5-4; D: TRBD2; DNA: TGTGCCAGCAGCTCGGGGGGGGCAGCGGGACCCAATGAGCAGTTCTTC; CDR3: CASSSGGAAGPNEQFF
size: -; J: TRBJ2-7; V: TRBV11-2; D: TRBD2; DNA: TGTGCCAGCAGCTTACGGACTAGCGGGGACTTTGAGCAGTACTTC; CDR3: CASSLRTSGDFEQYF